What follows describes a single T cell receptor (beta chain). Its antigen is unidentified. The sample carries other DNA sequences with the same CDR3. The data stem from a study of beta chain features in type 1 diabetes. Every bit of the isolated RNA underwent reverse transcription, so sequencing read expressed TCRB transcripts. Each sample of naive, central memory or regulatory T cells had, on average, approximately 3.5 million reads. Repertoires were generated with immunoSEQ multiplex PCR, while TCRdb's copy carries only in-frame clones and drops some. The table includes hundreds of thousands of clones, around an eighth detected once. Study-wide findings and caveats: For cells with high TCR expression, cDNA sequencing could yield over-representation. Patients showed naive, central memory and Treg TCRB repertoires that appeared more similar than those of healthy donors. Shorter TCRB CDR3s, moderately but significantly so, marked every one of the four CD4+ subsets in Type 1 diabetes patients.

The sequenced material came from naive CD4+ T cells from blood. The clonotype was recovered from a man between 18 and 35 years old with type 1 diabetes.

DNA of the CDR3: TGCGCCAGCAGCTTGGCAGAAATGAACACTGAAGCTTTCTTT. Translated: CASSLAEMNTEAFF. The J gene is TRBJ1-1, the V gene TRBV5-1; D gene ambiguous. Germline values: CDR1 SGHRS, CDR2 YFSETQ. V lost 0 bases and J lost 0, with 6 bases in between. There are 14 residues in the CDR3.